The sequence of this TCR beta chain was determined in a study of PD-L1 blockade in urothelial cancer. At the level of the study: Samples came from 3 weeks, at the second dose, and 6 weeks into treatment. Counts from blood samples showed a median of roughly 150,000 T cells.

Notes on this clone: Its specificity is unknown.

Broader study findings: Better survival was forecast by a pretreatment blood TCR clonality below the median.

Method: immunoSEQ multiplex PCR; TCRdb's copy keeps in-frame clones and lacks some. The sample lists 85,000 to 130,000 clones, over 80% occurring once. Enrolled patients showed locally advanced or metastatic urothelial carcinoma. The CDR3 is 15 amino acids. V was pared by 6 bases and J by 3 bases, with 17 bases between. Looked up from germline, CDR1 is SNHLY and CDR2 is FYNNEI. The receptor was isolated from a woman older than 75 with urothelial cancer. The sequencing used PBMCs, collected around atezolizumab (anti-PD-L1) treatment. The V and J genes are TRBV2 and TRBJ1-2; D remains ambiguous. The chain's CDR3 is CASRPSRYADYGYTF. Written as DNA, the CDR3 is TGTGCCAGCAGACCGTCGCGGTATGCTGACTATGGCTACACCTTC.